This T cell receptor beta chain comes out of a study of T cell responses to AZD1222 COVID-19 vaccine. Overall study findings and caveats: The repertoires were collected only after the peak T cell response. Reportedly, nearly half the spike-specific TCRs target unmutated variant regions.

The CDR3 length is 13 residues. V was trimmed by 9 bases and J by 6 bases, leaving 12 bases between them. The germline gives CDR1 LNHDA, CDR2 SQIVND (reference sequence). Data came from immunoSEQ multiplex PCR; TCRdb stores just in-frame clones and leaves some out. The sample records roughly 200,000 clones, 88% being singletons. The sample holds one count of this clone. As yet, its antigen is unknown. This clonotype was sampled from an adult in good health. This specimen consisted of peripheral blood, obtained on day 0 of AZD1222 vaccination. The chain is built from TRBV19 and TRBJ1-6; perhaps TRBD1 as D (6 bases). CDR3 sequence: CASSDSVNSPLHF. Here the CDR3 DNA reads TGTGCCAGCTCGGACAGCGTTAATTCACCCCTCCACTTT.